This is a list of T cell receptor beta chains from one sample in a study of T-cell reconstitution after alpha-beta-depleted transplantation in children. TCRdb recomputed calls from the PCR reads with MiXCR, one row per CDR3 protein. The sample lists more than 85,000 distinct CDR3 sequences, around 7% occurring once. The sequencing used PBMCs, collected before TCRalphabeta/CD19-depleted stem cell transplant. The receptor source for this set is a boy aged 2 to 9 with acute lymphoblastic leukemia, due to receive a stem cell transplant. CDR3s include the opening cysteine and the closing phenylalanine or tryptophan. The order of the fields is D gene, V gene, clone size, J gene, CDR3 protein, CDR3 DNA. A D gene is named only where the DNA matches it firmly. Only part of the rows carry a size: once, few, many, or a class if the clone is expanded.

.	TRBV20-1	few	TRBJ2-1	CSAPVASFGEQFF	TGCAGTGCCCCCGTGGCCTCGTTCGGAGAGCAGTTCTTC
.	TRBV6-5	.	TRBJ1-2	CASRSISFVGVNYGYTF	TGTGCCAGCAGATCTATCTCCTTTGTAGGGGTTAACTATGGCTACACCTTC
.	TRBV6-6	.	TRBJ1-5	CASSYGDEVQHF	TGTGCCAGCAGTTACGGGGACGAGGTTCAGCATTTT
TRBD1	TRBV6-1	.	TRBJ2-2	CASSLGTDTGELFF	TGTGCCAGCAGCCTCGGGACAGACACCGGGGAGCTGTTTTTT
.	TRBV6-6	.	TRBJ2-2	CASSYRAGELFF	TGTGCCAGCAGTTACAGGGCCGGGGAGCTGTTTTTT
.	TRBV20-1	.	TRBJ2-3	CSASSRGGNTDTQYF	TGCAGTGCTTCCTCGAGAGGAGGGAACACAGATACGCAGTATTTT
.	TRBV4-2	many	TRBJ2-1	CASSPYREMGNEQFF	TGTGCCAGCAGCCCCTACAGGGAAATGGGGAATGAGCAGTTCTTC
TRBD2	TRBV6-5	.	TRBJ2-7	CASSYDVGGGAYEQYF	TGTGCCAGCAGTTACGATGTGGGCGGGGGGGCTTACGAGCAGTACTTC
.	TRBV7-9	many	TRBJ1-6	CASSSTPPDRNSPLHF	TGTGCCAGCAGCTCCACCCCACCCGACAGGAATTCACCCCTCCACTTT
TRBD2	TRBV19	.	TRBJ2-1	CASNLGLAHNEQFF	TGTGCCAGTAACCTGGGACTAGCACACAATGAGCAGTTCTTC
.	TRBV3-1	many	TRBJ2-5	CASSQGTRAQETQYF	TGTGCCAGCAGCCAAGGTACCAGGGCACAAGAGACCCAGTACTTC
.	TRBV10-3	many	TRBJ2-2	CAIKGDLNTGELFF	TGTGCCATCAAAGGGGACCTGAACACCGGGGAGCTGTTTTTT
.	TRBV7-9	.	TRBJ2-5	CASSLGVRADEETQYF	TGTGCCAGCAGCTTAGGTGTCAGGGCCGATGAAGAGACCCAGTACTTC
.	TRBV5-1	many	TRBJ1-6	CASSLERLGSPLHF	TGCGCCAGCAGCTTGGAACGTCTCGGTTCACCCCTCCACTTT
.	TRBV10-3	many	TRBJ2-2	CAISESREWTGELFF	TGTGCCATCAGTGAGTCTAGGGAATGGACCGGGGAGCTGTTTTTT
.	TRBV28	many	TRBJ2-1	CASIFGHQSYNEQFF	TGTGCCAGCATCTTCGGACACCAGTCCTACAATGAGCAGTTCTTC
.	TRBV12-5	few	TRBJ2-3	CASALRRGLGTDTQYF	TGTGCTAGTGCCCTACGGAGGGGGCTTGGCACAGATACGCAGTATTTT
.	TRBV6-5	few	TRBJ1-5	CASRPGPNQPQHF	TGTGCCAGCAGACCGGGCCCCAATCAGCCCCAGCATTTT
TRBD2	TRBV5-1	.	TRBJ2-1	CASSLAGTTSYNEQFF	TGCGCCAGCAGCTTGGCCGGGACTACTAGTTACAATGAGCAGTTCTTC
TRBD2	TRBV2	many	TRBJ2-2	CASRGTSGKAGELFF	TGTGCCAGCAGAGGGACTAGCGGAAAAGCCGGGGAGCTGTTTTTT
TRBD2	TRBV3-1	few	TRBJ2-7	CASSQDGFSGGSYYEQYF	TGTGCCAGCAGCCAAGATGGATTTAGCGGGGGGTCCTATTACGAGCAGTACTTC
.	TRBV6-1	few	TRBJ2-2	CASLSLTEANTGELFF	TGTGCCAGCCTCTCCTTGACGGAAGCGAACACCGGGGAGCTGTTTTTT
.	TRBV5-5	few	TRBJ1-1	CASSLLPAIEAFF	TGTGCCAGCAGCTTGCTTCCGGCCATTGAAGCTTTCTTT
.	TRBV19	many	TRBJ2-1	CASSIPRDTHNEQFF	TGTGCCAGTAGTATCCCCAGGGATACTCACAATGAGCAGTTCTTC
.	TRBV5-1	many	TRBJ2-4	CASSLDLAMAKNIQYF	TGCGCCAGCAGCTTGGATCTAGCCATGGCCAAAAACATTCAGTACTTC
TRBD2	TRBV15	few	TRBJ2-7	CATSREGTSANEQYF	TGTGCCACCAGCAGAGAGGGGACTAGCGCAAACGAGCAGTACTTC
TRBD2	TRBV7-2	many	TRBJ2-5	CASSPLAGAETQYF	TGTGCCAGCAGCCCCTTAGCGGGCGCGGAGACCCAGTACTTC
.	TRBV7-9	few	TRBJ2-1	CASSFGSNEQFF	TGTGCCAGCAGCTTCGGGAGTAATGAGCAGTTCTTC
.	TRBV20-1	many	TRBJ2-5	CSARRQQETQYF	TGCAGTGCTAGGCGGCAGCAAGAGACCCAGTACTTC
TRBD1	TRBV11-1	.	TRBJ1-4	CAFSLGTGGEKLFF	TGTGCCTTCAGCTTAGGGACAGGGGGCGAAAAACTGTTTTTT
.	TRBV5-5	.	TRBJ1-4	CASSYLGVELFF	TGTGCCAGCAGCTATCTGGGGGTGGAACTGTTTTTT
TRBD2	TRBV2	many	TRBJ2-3	CASRGLAGGHVDTQYF	TGTGCCAGCAGAGGACTAGCGGGGGGGCATGTAGATACGCAGTATTTT
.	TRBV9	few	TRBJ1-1	CASSVGWGATEAFF	TGTGCCAGCAGCGTTGGATGGGGGGCGACTGAAGCTTTCTTT
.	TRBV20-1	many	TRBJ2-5	CSAPGSYQETQYF	TGCAGTGCTCCCGGGTCCTACCAAGAGACCCAGTACTTC
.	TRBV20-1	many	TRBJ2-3	CSARNRAPDTQYF	TGCAGTGCTCGAAACAGGGCCCCTGATACGCAGTATTTT
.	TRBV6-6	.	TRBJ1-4	CASSGGGQGLFF	TGTGCCAGCAGCGGAGGGGGGCAGGGACTGTTTTTT
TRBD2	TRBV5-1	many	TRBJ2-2	CASSLKPAGGNTGELFF	TGCGCCAGCAGCTTGAAGCCAGCGGGGGGGAACACCGGGGAGCTGTTTTTT
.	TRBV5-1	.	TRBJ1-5	CASISAREPENQPQHF	TGCGCCAGCATCTCCGCCCGGGAGCCAGAAAATCAGCCCCAGCATTTT
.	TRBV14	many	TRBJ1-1	CASSPPRQANTEAFF	TGTGCCAGCAGCCCTCCAAGACAGGCGAACACTGAAGCTTTCTTT
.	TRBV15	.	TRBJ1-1	CATSRDRQRNTEAFF	TGTGCCACCAGCAGAGATCGGCAGCGGAACACTGAAGCTTTCTTT
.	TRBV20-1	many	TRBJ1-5	CSARAHNQPQHF	TGCAGTGCTAGAGCGCATAATCAGCCCCAGCATTTT
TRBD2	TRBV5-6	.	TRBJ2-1	CASSRDASGGREFF	TGTGCCAGCAGCCGGGACGCTAGCGGGGGACGGGAGTTCTTC
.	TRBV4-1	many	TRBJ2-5	CASSQDLAASPTQYF	TGCGCCAGCAGCCAAGATCTCGCAGCGTCCCCGACCCAGTACTTC
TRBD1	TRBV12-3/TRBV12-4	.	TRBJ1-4	CGSSPRQGATNEKLFF	TGTGGCAGCAGCCCCCGACAGGGGGCAACTAATGAAAAACTGTTTTTT
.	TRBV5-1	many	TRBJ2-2	CASSLQAGELFF	TGCGCCAGCAGCTTACAGGCCGGGGAGCTGTTTTTT
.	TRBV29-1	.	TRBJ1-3	CSALSASGNTIYF	TGCAGCGCCTTGTCCGCTTCTGGAAACACCATATATTTT
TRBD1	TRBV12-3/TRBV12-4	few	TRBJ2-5	CASSLNQGVGKTQYF	TGTGCCAGCAGTTTGAATCAGGGGGTCGGGAAGACCCAGTACTTC